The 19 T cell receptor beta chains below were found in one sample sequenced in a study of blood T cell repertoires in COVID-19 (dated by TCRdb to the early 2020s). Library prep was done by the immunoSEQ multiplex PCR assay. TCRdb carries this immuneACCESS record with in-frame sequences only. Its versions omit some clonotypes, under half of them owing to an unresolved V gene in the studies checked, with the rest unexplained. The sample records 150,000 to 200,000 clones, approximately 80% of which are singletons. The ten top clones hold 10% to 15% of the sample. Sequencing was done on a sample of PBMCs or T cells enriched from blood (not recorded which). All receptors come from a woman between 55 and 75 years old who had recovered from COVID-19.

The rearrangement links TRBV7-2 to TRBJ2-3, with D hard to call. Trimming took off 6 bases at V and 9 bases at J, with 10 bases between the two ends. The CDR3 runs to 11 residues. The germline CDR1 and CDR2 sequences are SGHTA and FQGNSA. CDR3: CASRASRTQYF. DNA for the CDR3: TGTGCCAGCAGGGCCTCGAGGACGCAGTATTTT.

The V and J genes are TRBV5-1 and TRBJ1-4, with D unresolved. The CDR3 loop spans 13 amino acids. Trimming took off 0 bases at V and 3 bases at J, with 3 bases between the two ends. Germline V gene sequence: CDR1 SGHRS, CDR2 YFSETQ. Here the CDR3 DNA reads TGCGCCAGCAGCTTGGAGCCTAATGAAAAACTGTTTTTT. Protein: CASSLEPNEKLFF.

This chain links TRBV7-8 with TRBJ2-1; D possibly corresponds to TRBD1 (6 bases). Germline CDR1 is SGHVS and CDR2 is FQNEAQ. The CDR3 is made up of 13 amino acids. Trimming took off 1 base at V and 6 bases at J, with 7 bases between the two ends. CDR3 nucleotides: TGTGCCAGCAGCTTAGACAGGGCCAATGAGCAGTTCTTC. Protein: CASSLDRANEQFF.

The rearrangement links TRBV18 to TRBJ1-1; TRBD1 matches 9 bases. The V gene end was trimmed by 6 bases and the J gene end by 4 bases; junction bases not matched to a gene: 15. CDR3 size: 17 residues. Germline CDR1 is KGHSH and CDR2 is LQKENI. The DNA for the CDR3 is TGTGCCAGCTCGCCTACCAGTGGGACAGGGATGGCCACTGAAGCTTTCTTT. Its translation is CASSPTSGTGMATEAFF.

This CDR3 reads CASSQIVAGGYEQYF. The CDR3 nucleotides read TGTGCCAGCAGCCAAATTGTAGCGGGAGGATACGAGCAGTACTTC. The chain employs TRBV21-1 and TRBJ2-7; the table's D gene call, TRBD2, was not cross checked with the DNA. TRBV21-1 has pseudogene status. The CDR3 extends over 15 amino acids.

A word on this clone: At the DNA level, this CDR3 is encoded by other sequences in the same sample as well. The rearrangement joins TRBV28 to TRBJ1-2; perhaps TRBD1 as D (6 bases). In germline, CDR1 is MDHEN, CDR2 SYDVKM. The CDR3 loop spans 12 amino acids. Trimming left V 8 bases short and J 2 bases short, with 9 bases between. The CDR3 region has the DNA TGTGCCAGCCTAGACAGGAACTATGGCTACACCTTC. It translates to CASLDRNYGYTF.

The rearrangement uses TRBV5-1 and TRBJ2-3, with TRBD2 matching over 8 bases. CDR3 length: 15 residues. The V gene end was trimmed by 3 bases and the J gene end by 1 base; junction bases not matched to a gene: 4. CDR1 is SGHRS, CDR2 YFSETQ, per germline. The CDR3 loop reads CASSSGTRGTDTQYF. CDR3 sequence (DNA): TGCGCCAGCAGCTCCGGGACTAGGGGCACAGATACGCAGTATTTT.

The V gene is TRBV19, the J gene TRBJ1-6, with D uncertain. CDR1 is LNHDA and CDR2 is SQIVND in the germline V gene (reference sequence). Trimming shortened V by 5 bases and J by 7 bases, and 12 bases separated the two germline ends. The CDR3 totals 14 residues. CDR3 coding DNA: TGTGCCAGTAGTGGAATGGGCGGGAATTCACCCCTCCACTTT. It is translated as CASSGMGGNSPLHF.

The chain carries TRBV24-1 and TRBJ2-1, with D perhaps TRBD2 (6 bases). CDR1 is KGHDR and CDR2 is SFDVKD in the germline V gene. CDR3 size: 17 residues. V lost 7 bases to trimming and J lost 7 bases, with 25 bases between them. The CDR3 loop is CATSDSWDFRGENEQFF. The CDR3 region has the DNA TGTGCCACCAGCGACTCATGGGACTTCCGGGGTGAAAATGAGCAGTTCTTC.

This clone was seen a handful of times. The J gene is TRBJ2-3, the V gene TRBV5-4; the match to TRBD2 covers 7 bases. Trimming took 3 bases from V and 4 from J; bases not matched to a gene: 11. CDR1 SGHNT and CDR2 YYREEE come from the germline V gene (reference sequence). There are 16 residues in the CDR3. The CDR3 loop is CASSSGGGAPPDTQYF. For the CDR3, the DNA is TGTGCCAGCAGCTCGGGAGGTGGAGCCCCCCCAGATACGCAGTATTTT.

CDR3 amino acids: CASRGGAGTDTQYF. CDR3 coding DNA: TGTGCCAGCAGGGGGGGAGCGGGAACAGATACGCAGTATTTT. V is TRBV6-5 and J is TRBJ2-3, with 7 bases matching TRBD2. The V segment lost 6 bases and the J segment 3 bases; nucleotides outside the gene matches: 6. The CDR3 spans 14 residues. Germline CDR1 MNHEY, CDR2 SVGAGI.

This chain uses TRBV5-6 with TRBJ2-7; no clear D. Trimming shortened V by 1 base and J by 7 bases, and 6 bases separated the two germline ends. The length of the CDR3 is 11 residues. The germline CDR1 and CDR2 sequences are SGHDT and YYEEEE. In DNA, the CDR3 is TGTGCCAGCAGCTTGTCCGGGGAGCAGTACTTC. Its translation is CASSLSGEQYF.

This CDR3 is CASSVVPRRDTDTQYF. The CDR3 DNA sequence: TGTGCCAGCAGCGTAGTACCGCGGAGGGACACAGATACGCAGTATTTT. This chain joins TRBV9 and TRBJ2-3, with D possibly being TRBD2 (6 bases). The V end was cut by 0 bases, the J end by 2 bases, with 13 bases between. The CDR3 contains 16 residues. CDR1 and CDR2 from the germline V gene are SGDLS and YYNGEE.

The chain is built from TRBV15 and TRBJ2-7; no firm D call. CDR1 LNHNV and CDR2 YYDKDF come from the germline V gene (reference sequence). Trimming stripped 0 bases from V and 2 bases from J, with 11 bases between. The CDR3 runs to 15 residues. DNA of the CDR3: TGTGCCACCAGCAGAGATCTAGTCGTTACCTACGAGCAGTACTTC. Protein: CATSRDLVVTYEQYF.

Here the CDR3 reads CASSLGQEGYGYTF. CDR3 nucleotides: TGTGCCAGCAGCCTAGGACAGGAGGGCTATGGCTACACCTTC. The rearrangement uses TRBV3-1 (or the pseudogene TRBV3-2) and TRBJ1-2; 7 nucleotides agree with TRBD1. This CDR3 has 14 amino acids. With 4 bases clipped from V and 4 bases from J, the junction kept 6 bases outside the gene matches. Germline V lookup: CDR1 LGHDT, CDR2 YNNKEL (reference sequence).

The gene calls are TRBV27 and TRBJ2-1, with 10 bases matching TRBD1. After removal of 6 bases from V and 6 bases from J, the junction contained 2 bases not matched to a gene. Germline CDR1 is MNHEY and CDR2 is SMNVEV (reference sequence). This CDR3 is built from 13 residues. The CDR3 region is CASSRTGGNEQFF. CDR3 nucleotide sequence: TGTGCCAGCAGCCGGACAGGGGGCAATGAGCAGTTCTTC.

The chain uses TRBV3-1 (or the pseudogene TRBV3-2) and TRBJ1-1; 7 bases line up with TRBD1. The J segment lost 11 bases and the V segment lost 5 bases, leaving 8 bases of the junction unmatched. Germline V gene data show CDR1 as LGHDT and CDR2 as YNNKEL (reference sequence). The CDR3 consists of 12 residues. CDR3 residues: CASSVRDSKAFF. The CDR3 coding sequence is TGTGCCAGCAGCGTCCGGGACAGCAAGGCTTTCTTT.

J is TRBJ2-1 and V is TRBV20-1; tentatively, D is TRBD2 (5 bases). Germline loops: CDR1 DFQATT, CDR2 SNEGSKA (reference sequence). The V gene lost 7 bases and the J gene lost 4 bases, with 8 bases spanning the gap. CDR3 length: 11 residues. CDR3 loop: CSVERYNEQFF. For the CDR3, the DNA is TGCAGTGTGGAGCGGTACAATGAGCAGTTCTTC.

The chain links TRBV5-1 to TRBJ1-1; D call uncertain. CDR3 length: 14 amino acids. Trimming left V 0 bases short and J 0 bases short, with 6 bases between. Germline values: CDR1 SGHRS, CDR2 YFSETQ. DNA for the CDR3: TGCGCCAGCAGCTTGGAACAGATGAACACTGAAGCTTTCTTT. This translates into CASSLEQMNTEAFF.